The T cell receptor (beta chain) described here comes from a study of cytomegalovirus exposure and HLA in healthy donors. The CDR3 is 10 residues long. Germline values: CDR1 SEHNR, CDR2 FQNEAQ (reference sequence). The V and J ends lost 6 bases and 7 bases respectively, with 7 bases between them. The PCR ran on 60 Vbeta and 13 Jbeta primers. Profiling relied on immunoSEQ multiplex PCR, and the TCRdb table lists in-frame clones only, not all of them. This table has about 160,000 clones, more than 65% appearing once. The TCR was taken from a woman in her forties or fifties in good health and CMV-seronegative. V is TRBV7-9 and J is TRBJ2-7, with D possibly being TRBD2 (5 bases). The sample consisted of PBMCs. The CDR3 DNA reads as TGTGCCAGCAGATCGGGGGAGCAGTACTTC. This codes for CASRSGEQYF.